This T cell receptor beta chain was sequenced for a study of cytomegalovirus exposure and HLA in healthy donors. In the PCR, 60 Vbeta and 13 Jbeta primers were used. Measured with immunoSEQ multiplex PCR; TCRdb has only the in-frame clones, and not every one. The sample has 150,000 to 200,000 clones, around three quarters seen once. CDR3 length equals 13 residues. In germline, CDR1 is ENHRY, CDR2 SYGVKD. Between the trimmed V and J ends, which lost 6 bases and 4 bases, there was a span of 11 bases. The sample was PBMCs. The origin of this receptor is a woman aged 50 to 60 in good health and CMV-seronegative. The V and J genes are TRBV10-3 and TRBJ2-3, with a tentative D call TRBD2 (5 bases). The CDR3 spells CAISLGSADTQYF. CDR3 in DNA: TGTGCCATCAGCCTAGGGAGCGCAGATACGCAGTATTTT.